The 13 T cell receptor beta chains below all came from one sample that was sequenced in a study of T cell responses to AZD1222 COVID-19 vaccine. Produced via immunoSEQ multiplex PCR; TCRdb's table is partial and in-frame only. Of about 48,000 clones listed, about 89% are singletons. The starting material was peripheral blood, obtained 28 days after the second AZD1222 dose. The receptors here all came from an adult who received the AZD1222 COVID-19 vaccine.

J is TRBJ1-5 and V is TRBV4-2; 7 positions match TRBD1. The CDR3 has 16 amino acids. Germline V gene lookup returns CDR1 LGHNA and CDR2 YNFKEQ. Trimming cost V 4 bases and J 2 bases; bases outside gene matches: 8. CDR3 sequence: CASSLNRGSGNQPQHF. Here the CDR3 DNA reads TGTGCCAGCAGCCTAAACAGGGGATCGGGCAATCAGCCCCAGCATTTT.

This chain connects TRBV27 to TRBJ1-1, with 7 bases lining up with TRBD1. The CDR3 length is 13 residues. CDR1 is MNHEY, CDR2 SMNVEV, per germline (reference sequence). V shed 5 bases and J 4 bases; nucleotides not matched to a gene: 4. This CDR3 is CASSGQGGTEAFF. CDR3 in DNA: TGTGCCAGCAGTGGTCAGGGGGGCACTGAAGCTTTCTTT.

This chain joins TRBV7-2 and TRBJ1-2; D remains unclear. Germline CDR1 is SGHTA and CDR2 is FQGNSA. Trimming removed 0 bases at V and 5 bases at J, with 13 bases between. This CDR3 is built from 15 residues. CDR3 in amino acids: CASSLASVTPYGYTF. The CDR3 nucleotides read TGTGCCAGCAGCTTAGCATCGGTGACTCCTTATGGCTACACCTTC.

The rearrangement joins TRBV18 to TRBJ2-7; 10 bases are a match to TRBD1. The CDR3 extends over 15 amino acids. Germline V gene data show CDR1 as KGHSH and CDR2 as LQKENI. The V segment lost 4 bases and the J segment 2 bases; nucleotides outside the gene matches: 5. CDR3 amino acids: CASSLGQGGAYEQYF. In DNA form, the CDR3 reads TGTGCCAGCTCACTAGGACAGGGGGGTGCCTACGAGCAGTACTTC.

The chain links TRBV7-3 to TRBJ2-2, with D possibly matching TRBD2 (7 bases). Trimming removed 4 bases from V and 5 bases from J, with 14 bases in between. The CDR3 loop spans 15 amino acids. CDR1 is SGHTA and CDR2 is FQGTGA in the germline V gene. CDR3 nucleotides: TGTGCCAGCAGCTCTACGGGGGGCTGGACCGGGGAGCTGTTTTTT. This sequence encodes CASSSTGGWTGELFF.

This clone was detected only once. The chain joins TRBV18 to TRBJ2-7, with 7 bases identical to TRBD2. The V and J ends lost 3 bases and 4 bases, in that order; junction bases with no gene match: 9. This CDR3 is built from 15 residues. Germline CDR1 and CDR2: KGHSH and LQKENI. CDR3 nucleotide sequence: TGTGCCAGCTCACCCAGCGGGGTTAGTTCGTACGAGCAGTACTTC. Translation: CASSPSGVSSYEQYF.

J is TRBJ2-3 and V is TRBV2; a possible D gene is TRBD2 (5 bases). This CDR3 spans 17 amino acids. Trimming took 6 bases from V and 0 from J, leaving 19 bases between them. CDR1 and CDR2 from the germline V gene are SNHLY and FYNNEI. For the CDR3, the DNA is TGTGCCAGCAGCGCTGACTGGGGAGCGGTGAGCACAGATACGCAGTATTTT. Its protein product is CASSADWGAVSTDTQYF.

This chain joins TRBV2 and TRBJ2-5; TRBD2 agrees at 14 bases. The J segment lost 5 bases and the V segment lost 5 bases, leaving 10 bases of the junction unmatched. Germline CDR1 reads SNHLY; CDR2 reads FYNNEI. The CDR3 totals 17 residues. The CDR3 DNA reads TGTGCCAGCAGTCCGGGACTAGCGGGGGACGTCCGGGAGACCCAGTACTTC. Its translation: CASSPGLAGDVRETQYF.

The V call is TRBV19, the J call TRBJ2-2; TRBD2 matches at 7 bases. CDR1 LNHDA and CDR2 SQIVND come from the germline V gene (reference sequence). The CDR3 runs 17 residues. V shed 4 bases, J shed 5 bases, and the junction held 13 bases outside the gene matches. This CDR3 is CASSNPGLAATTGELFF. As DNA, the CDR3 is TGTGCCAGTAGTAACCCGGGCCTAGCGGCAACGACCGGGGAGCTGTTTTTT.

In this sample, this clone turned up once. The CDR3 loop is CASSAGWDTQYF. The DNA for the CDR3 is TGTGCCAGCAGCGCGGGGTGGGATACGCAGTATTTT. The V gene is TRBV6-2 or TRBV6-3, the J gene TRBJ2-3; D possibly corresponds to TRBD2 (6 bases). CDR1 is MNHEY, CDR2 SVGEGT, per germline. The length of the CDR3 is 12 residues. Trimming took off 6 bases at V and 6 bases at J, with 10 bases between the two ends.

This chain links TRBV7-9 with TRBJ1-3; 7 bases are shared with TRBD1. The junction had 4 bases not matched to a gene; V was cut back by 5 bases and J by 0 bases. CDR1 is SEHNR and CDR2 is FQNEAQ in the germline V gene (reference sequence). The CDR3 runs to 15 residues. In nucleotides, the CDR3 is TGTGCCAGCAGCCCGGGGACAGCCTCTGGAAACACCATATATTTT. It specifies CASSPGTASGNTIYF.

The rearrangement uses TRBV21-1 and TRBJ2-7; the table assigns TRBD1, which was not confirmed against the DNA. TRBV21-1 is classified as a pseudogene. CDR3 length: 14 amino acids. This CDR3 reads CAILRDRRSYEQYF. CDR3 bases: TGTGCCATCCTTCGAGACAGGCGTTCCTACGAGCAGTACTTC.

V gene TRBV19 combines with J gene TRBJ2-5; maybe TRBD1 (6 bases). Per the germline V gene, CDR1 is LNHDA and CDR2 is SQIVND (reference sequence). The V end was cut by 4 bases, the J end by 5 bases, with 11 bases between. This CDR3 spans 13 amino acids. CDR3: CASSRQVRETQYF. The CDR3 DNA sequence: TGTGCCAGTAGTAGACAGGTGAGGGAGACCCAGTACTTC.